This is a list of T cell receptor beta chains from one sample in a study of glioma-infiltrating T cells after dendritic cell vaccination. TCRdb's table, derived via immunoSEQ multiplex PCR, lists solely in-frame clones and lacks some. The data show over 90,000 clones, about 85% seen once. This specimen was blood, taken before dendritic cell vaccination. These receptors were collected from a human donor with glioblastoma. Both conserved end residues are part of each CDR3. The D gene is left open where the match is weak. Clone size is given for some rows only: seen once, a few or many times, or a class if the clone is expanded.

TRBJ2-1	TRBV2	-	once	TGTGCCAGCAGTGGTCCATGGGGCTCTAATGAGCAGTTCTTC	CASSGPWGSNEQFF
TRBJ1-2	TRBV27	TRBD1	-	TGTGCCAGCAGTCAGAGACAGGGGGGGTATGGCTACACCTTC	CASSQRQGGYGYTF
TRBJ2-1	TRBV27	-	-	TGTGCCAGCAGTTTATCACGGTGGAATGAGCAGTTCTTC	CASSLSRWNEQFF
TRBJ1-2	TRBV25-1	-	-	TGTGCCAGCAGTGGCCCCCTCAGGGCTAAACATGGCTACACCTTC	CASSGPLRAKHGYTF
TRBJ1-1	TRBV2	-	few	TGTGCCAGCAGTGACAGGAACACTGAAGCTTTCTTT	CASSDRNTEAFF
TRBJ2-5	TRBV6-5	TRBD2	-	TGTGCCAGCAGTTTCCACCTAGCGGGAGCTCAAGAGACCCAGTACTTC	CASSFHLAGAQETQYF
TRBJ2-5	TRBV27	-	few	TGTGCCAGCAGTTTTGTGGAGGGGTACCCAGAGACCCAGTACTTC	CASSFVEGYPETQYF
TRBJ1-1	TRBV5-6	-	-	TGTGCCAGCGCTAGGGGGGGGGCTGAAGCTTTCTTT	CASARGGAEAFF
TRBJ1-1	TRBV6-1	-	-	TGTGCCAGCAGAAGACAGTTGAACACTGAAGCTTTCTTT	CASRRQLNTEAFF
TRBJ1-5	TRBV6-6	-	-	TGTGCCAGCAGTTACCCTGATCAGCCCCAGCATTTT	CASSYPDQPQHF
TRBJ1-2	TRBV10-2	TRBD1	-	TGCGCCAGCAGTGAGTCGCCAGGGGGCGCGAGGGGTGGCTACACCTTC	CASSESPGGARGGYTF
TRBJ2-1	TRBV29-1	-	once	TGCAGCTTTGTGGATAGCCCCTCCTACAATGAGCAGTTCTTC	CSFVDSPSYNEQFF
TRBJ2-2	TRBV6-1	TRBD2	-	TGTGCCAGCACCGAGGGACTAGCGGGAAGCGGGGAGCTGTTTTTT	CASTEGLAGSGELFF
TRBJ2-5	TRBV6-1	-	-	TGTGCCAGCACAAGGAGTGTGGAGACCCAGTACTTC	CASTRSVETQYF
TRBJ2-3	TRBV4-3	TRBD2	-	TGCGCCAGCAGCCAAGACCCCGAGCGGGGGTACACAGATACGCAGTATTTT	CASSQDPERGYTDTQYF
TRBJ2-3	TRBV7-3	TRBD2	-	TGTGCCAGCAGTTCAACGCGGGAGGCGCAGTATTTT	CASSSTREAQYF
TRBJ2-7	TRBV7-9	TRBD1	-	TGTGCCAGCAGCACTTGGGACAGGGCAAATTACGAGCAGTACTTC	CASSTWDRANYEQYF
TRBJ1-1	TRBV4-1	-	few	TGCGCCAGCAGCCCCGGTGGACATATCAGAGCTTTCTTT	CASSPGGHIRAFF
TRBJ2-7	TRBV27	TRBD1	-	TGTGCCAGCAGTTTACCGGGACAGGGGGCGAACGAGCAGTACTTC	CASSLPGQGANEQYF
TRBJ2-7	TRBV6-5	TRBD1	-	TGTGCCAGCAGTTCCCGGACAGGTTGGTACGAGCAGTACTTC	CASSSRTGWYEQYF
TRBJ2-7	TRBV10-2	TRBD1	few	TGCGCCAGCACCTCGGGACAGTCCTACGAGCAGTACTTC	CASTSGQSYEQYF
TRBJ2-1	TRBV18	TRBD1	-	TGTGCCAGCTCACCAGGGACAGCGGCTTACAATGAGCAGTTCTTC	CASSPGTAAYNEQFF
TRBJ1-1	TRBV27	-	few	TGTGCCAGCAGTTGGACAGAGAACACTGAAGCTTTCTTT	CASSWTENTEAFF
TRBJ2-5	TRBV18	-	-	TGTGCCAGCTCACTTTTAATGGAGGGAGGAGAGACCCAGTACTTC	CASSLLMEGGETQYF
TRBJ2-7	TRBV4-1	-	-	TGCGCCAGCAGCCATCGAGCCGGGACTTTTGCGAACGAGCAGTACTTC	CASSHRAGTFANEQYF
TRBJ2-7	TRBV5-1	TRBD1	-	TGCGCCAGCAGCACTGGACCCGCGGCAGGGGGTTTTGGGTCCGAGCAGTACTTC	CASSTGPAAGGFGSEQYF
TRBJ1-2	TRBV14	TRBD1	few	TGTGCCAGCAGCTACGGACAGGGAAGGGATGGCTACACCTTC	CASSYGQGRDGYTF
TRBJ1-1	TRBV11-3	-	-	TGTGCCAGCAGCTTCGGGAACACTGAAGCTTTCTTT	CASSFGNTEAFF
TRBJ1-3	TRBV19	-	few	TGTGCCAGTACCGCTTACACAGGGAGCCGAAACACCATATATTTT	CASTAYTGSRNTIYF
TRBJ1-5	TRBV4-1	-	-	TGCGCCAGCAGCCAAATAGATAGCAATCAGCCCCAGCATTTT	CASSQIDSNQPQHF
TRBJ2-7	TRBV5-1	TRBD1	-	TGCGCCAGCAGCCCAGGGGGCACCCTCGAGCAGTACTTC	CASSPGGTLEQYF
TRBJ1-1	TRBV25-1	TRBD1	once	TGTGCCAGCAGTGAATATAGGGGGCTTGAAGCTTTCTTT	CASSEYRGLEAFF
TRBJ1-1	TRBV30	-	-	TGTGCCTGGAGACTAGGATTGAACACTGAAGCTTTCTTT	CAWRLGLNTEAFF
TRBJ1-1	TRBV5-4	-	-	TGTGCCAGCAGCTTGGACAGGGATCTCACTGAAGCTTTCTTT	CASSLDRDLTEAFF
TRBJ2-3	TRBV7-2	-	-	TGTGCCAGCAGCTTTTCTCCTAGCACAGATACGCAGTATTTT	CASSFSPSTDTQYF
TRBJ2-3	TRBV5-1	TRBD1	once	TGCGCCAGCAGCTCCCACGGGACAGGGGACACAGATACGCAGTATTTT	CASSSHGTGDTDTQYF
TRBJ1-3	TRBV21-1	-	-	TGTGCCAGCAGCAATTTAGTATCCAGGGCGGATGGAAACACCATATATTTT	CASSNLVSRADGNTIYF
TRBJ2-1	TRBV6-6	-	once	TGTGCCAGCAGCCCTTCCGGGACTCCCCGCTACAATGAGCAGTTCTTC	CASSPSGTPRYNEQFF
TRBJ2-7	TRBV5-4	-	-	TGTGCCAGCAGTTCCCCGGGGACAAGACCCTACGAGCAGTACTTC	CASSSPGTRPYEQYF
TRBJ2-2	TRBV7-2	-	-	TGTGCCAGCAGCTTAGAGGTCCCGGGTCCCGGGGAGCTGTTTTTT	CASSLEVPGPGELFF
TRBJ1-1	TRBV19	TRBD1	few	TGTGCCAGTAGTCCCTGGACAGGGGGGACTGAAGCTTTCTTT	CASSPWTGGTEAFF
TRBJ2-2	TRBV19	-	few	TGTGCCACCAGAGGTCTAGGCCTGAACACCGGGGAGCTGTTTTTT	CATRGLGLNTGELFF
TRBJ2-2	TRBV4-2	TRBD2	-	TGTGCCAGCAGCCAAGCTAGCGGGAGTTCACGAACCGGGGAGCTGTTTTTT	CASSQASGSSRTGELFF
TRBJ2-1	TRBV5-3	TRBD2	-	TGTGCCAGAAGCTGGACTAGCGGGGGGACCAATGAGCAGTTCTTC	CARSWTSGGTNEQFF
TRBJ1-2	TRBV6-6	-	-	TGTGCCAGCAGTTTCGACTCATCTAACTATGGCTACACCTTC	CASSFDSSNYGYTF
TRBJ2-5	TRBV9	TRBD2	-	TGTGCCAGCAGCCCTAGCGGGGGGCCCATTATCGAGACCCAGTACTTC	CASSPSGGPIIETQYF
TRBJ2-7	TRBV6-5	-	-	TGTGCCAGCAGTTACCGCGAGGGGGGGCCCTACGAGCAGTACTTC	CASSYREGGPYEQYF
TRBJ2-4	TRBV7-2	TRBD2	once	TGTGCCAGCAGCTTAGTGGGGGGGGGCAAAAACATTCAGTACTTC	CASSLVGGGKNIQYF
TRBJ2-2	TRBV6-5	-	once	TGTGCCAGCACCCTACCCCCCTCGGGAACCGGGGAGCTGTTTTTT	CASTLPPSGTGELFF
TRBJ2-7	TRBV5-1	-	-	TGCGCCAGCAGCTTTTCAGGGGTCTCCTACGAGCAGTACTTC	CASSFSGVSYEQYF
TRBJ1-3	TRBV6-5	TRBD1	-	TGTGCCAGCAGTTACGGGACAGGGGTCTCTGGAAACACCATATATTTT	CASSYGTGVSGNTIYF
TRBJ2-2	TRBV6-5	-	-	TGTGCCAGCAGCCGAAAGGGGGGGGAGCTGTTTTTT	CASSRKGGELFF
TRBJ1-3	TRBV11-1	-	-	TGTGCCAGCAGCTCCGGTTCTGGAAACACCATATATTTT	CASSSGSGNTIYF
TRBJ1-2	TRBV6-1	TRBD1	-	TGTGCCAGCACCGTCGGAGGTCAGGGGGCTAAGGGCTACACCTTC	CASTVGGQGAKGYTF
TRBJ1-2	TRBV6-5	TRBD1	-	TGTGCCAGCAGTTACACAGGACAGGAGCTTGGCTACACCTTC	CASSYTGQELGYTF
TRBJ1-5	TRBV2	-	-	TGTGCCAGCAGGGTGGGGCTGGAGAGCAATCAGCCCCAGCATTTT	CASRVGLESNQPQHF
TRBJ1-1	TRBV6-1	-	-	TGTGCCAGCAGTGTCAACAGGCTGTTTAGGACTGAAGCTTTCTTT	CASSVNRLFRTEAFF
TRBJ1-5	TRBV5-1	-	-	TGCGCCAGCAGCTTGGAAGGGGCCCATAATCAGCCCCAGCATTTT	CASSLEGAHNQPQHF
TRBJ1-2	TRBV14	-	-	TGTGCCAGCAAAACAGGGAACTATGGCTACACCTTC	CASKTGNYGYTF